This T cell receptor beta chain originates from a study of cytomegalovirus exposure and HLA in healthy donors. Germline CDR1 MDHEN, CDR2 SYDVKM. The CDR3 has 16 residues. The V end lost 2 bases, the J end lost 8 bases, and 21 bases lay between the germline ends. The study sampled nominally healthy donors, though unrecorded immune exposures were likely. 60 Vbeta and 13 Jbeta primers were used in PCR. The table came from immunoSEQ multiplex PCR; TCRdb's copy has only in-frame clones and leaves some out. The sample consists of about 82,000 clones, 70% to 80% of them appearing once. Sequences were obtained from PBMCs. V usage is TRBV28 and J usage is TRBJ1-2; no clear D gene. This TCR derives from a human donor in good health. CDR3 in amino acids: CASSLGATNFRTGYTF. The CDR3 nucleotides are TGTGCCAGCAGTTTAGGTGCCACTAACTTCAGAACCGGCTACACCTTC.